This T cell receptor beta chain was found in a study of OX40 agonist ivuxolimab in advanced cancers. In the study overall: Patients achieving partial responses numbered three: one hepatocellular carcinoma case and two cutaneous melanoma cases. General study points: The authors did not determine the antigen specificity of the expanded peripheral T cells.

The junction had 3 bases not matched to a gene; V was cut back by 6 bases and J by 0 bases. The CDR3 runs 15 residues. Germline loops: CDR1 MNHEY, CDR2 SMNVEV (reference sequence). Here immunoSEQ multiplex PCR was the method, and the copy in TCRdb shows in-frame clones only, minus some. The sample lists fewer than 100,000 clones; around 83% were seen once. About this clone itself: Antigen unknown.

The sample consisted of CD4+ or CD8+ T cells sorted from blood, taken in a trial of the OX40 agonist ivuxolimab. This receptor was identified in an adult with an advanced solid tumor such as melanoma, head and neck, liver or kidney cancer. The chain combines TRBV27 with TRBJ1-4; TRBD1 agrees at 8 bases. The CDR3 DNA is TGTGCCAGCAGGGGACAGGTCTCAACTAATGAAAAACTGTTTTTT. Protein product: CASRGQVSTNEKLFF. Together with reference TRBV27 and TRBJ1-4, the CDR3 gives the full variable domain: EAQVTQNPRYLITVTGKKLTVTCSQNMNHEYMSWYRQDPGLGLRQIYYSMNVEVTDKGDVPEGYKVSRKEKRNFPLILESPSPNQTSLYFCASRGQVSTNEKLFFGSGTQLSVL.